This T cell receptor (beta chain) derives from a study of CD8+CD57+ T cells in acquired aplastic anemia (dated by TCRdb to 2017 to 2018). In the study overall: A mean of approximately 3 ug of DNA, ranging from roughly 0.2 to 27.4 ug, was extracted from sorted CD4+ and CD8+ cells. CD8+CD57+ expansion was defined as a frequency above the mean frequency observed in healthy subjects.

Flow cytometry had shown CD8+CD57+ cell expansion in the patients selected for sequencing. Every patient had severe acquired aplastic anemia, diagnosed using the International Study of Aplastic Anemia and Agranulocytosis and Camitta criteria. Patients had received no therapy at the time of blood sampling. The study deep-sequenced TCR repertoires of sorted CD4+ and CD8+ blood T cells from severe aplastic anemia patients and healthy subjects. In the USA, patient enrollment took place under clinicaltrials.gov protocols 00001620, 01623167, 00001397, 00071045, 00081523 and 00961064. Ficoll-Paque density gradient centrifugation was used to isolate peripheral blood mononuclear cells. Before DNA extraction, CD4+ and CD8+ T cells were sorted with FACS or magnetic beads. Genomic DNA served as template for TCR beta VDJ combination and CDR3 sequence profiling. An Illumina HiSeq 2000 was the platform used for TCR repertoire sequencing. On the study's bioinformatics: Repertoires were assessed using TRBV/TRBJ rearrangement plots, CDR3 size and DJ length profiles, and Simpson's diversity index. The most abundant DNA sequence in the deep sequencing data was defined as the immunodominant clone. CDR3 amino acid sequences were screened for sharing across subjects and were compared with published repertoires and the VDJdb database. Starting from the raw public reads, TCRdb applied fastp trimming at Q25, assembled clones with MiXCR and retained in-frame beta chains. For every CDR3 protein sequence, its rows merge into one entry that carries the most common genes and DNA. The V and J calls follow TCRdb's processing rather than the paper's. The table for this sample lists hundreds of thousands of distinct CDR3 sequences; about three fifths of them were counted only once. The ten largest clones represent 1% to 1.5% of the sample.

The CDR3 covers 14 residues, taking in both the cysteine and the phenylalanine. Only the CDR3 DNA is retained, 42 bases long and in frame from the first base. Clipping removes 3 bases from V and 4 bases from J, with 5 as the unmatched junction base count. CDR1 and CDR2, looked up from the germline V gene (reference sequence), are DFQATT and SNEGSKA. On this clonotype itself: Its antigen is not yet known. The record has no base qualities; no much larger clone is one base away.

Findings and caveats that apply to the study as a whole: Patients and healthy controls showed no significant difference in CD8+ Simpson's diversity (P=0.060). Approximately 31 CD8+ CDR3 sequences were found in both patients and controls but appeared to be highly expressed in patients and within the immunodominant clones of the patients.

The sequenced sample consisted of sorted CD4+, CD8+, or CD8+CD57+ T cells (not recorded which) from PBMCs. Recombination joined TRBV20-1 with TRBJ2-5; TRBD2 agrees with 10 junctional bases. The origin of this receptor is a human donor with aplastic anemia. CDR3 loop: CSASRASGRETQYF. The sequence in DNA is TGCAGTGCTAGCCGGGCTAGCGGGAGAGAGACCCAGTACTTC.